This TCR beta chain was sequenced in a study of technical replicates of blood from a few donors. Trimming removed 1 base from V and 5 bases from J, with 12 bases in between. This CDR3 spans 14 amino acids. Germline V gives CDR1 SGHRS, CDR2 YFSETQ. Sequenced by immunoSEQ multiplex PCR; TCRdb stores in-frame clones only, minus some. The sample shows 75,000 to 100,000 clones, around 94% of them seen only once. The sample holds one count of this clone. Sequencing was carried out using T cells isolated from PBMCs. V is TRBV5-1 and J is TRBJ1-1; perhaps TRBD1 as D (5 bases). The source is a human donor in good health. Here the CDR3 reads CASSLFGGGTEAFF. CDR3 in DNA: TGCGCCAGCAGCTTGTTTGGGGGGGGAACTGAAGCTTTCTTT. Together with reference TRBV5-1 and TRBJ1-1, the CDR3 gives the full variable domain: KAGVTQTPRYLIKTRGQQVTLSCSPISGHRSVSWYQQTPGQGLQFLFEYFSETQRNKGNFPGRFSGRQFSNSRSEMNVSTLELGDSALYLCASSLFGGGTEAFFGQGTRLTVV.